One TCR beta chain is described in this entry. Its antigen is undetermined. This sample is part of a study of shared clonotypes between healthy human individuals. The overall study: The donors, two women and a few men, were aged 18 to 49.

The protocol was immunoSEQ multiplex PCR, while the TCRdb copy is restricted to in-frame clones and leaves out a portion. The sample consists of 550,000 to 750,000 clones, roughly 95% of them appearing once. CDR3 length equals 13 residues. V was trimmed by 1 base and J by 5 bases, leaving 6 bases between them. Per germline, CDR1 SGHVS and CDR2 FNYEAQ. Findings and limits, study-wide: The authors expected sequencing depth to affect clonotype sharing among donors.

Naivety among CD8 cells was defined by CD45RO negativity and positive CCR7 selection, thereby excluding terminally differentiated effector memory CD45RA+ cells. Sequenced: naive CD8+ T cells sorted from blood. This receptor was identified in a woman in her thirties in good health. V gene TRBV7-6 combines with J gene TRBJ1-5; D is uncertain. The CDR3 DNA reads as TGTGCCAGCAGCTTAGGGCCGTATCAGCCCCAGCATTTT. This codes for CASSLGPYQPQHF.